Sequencing of this T cell receptor beta chain was carried out in a study of patients and donors after allogeneic stem cell transplantation. Using its own MiXCR run on the RT-PCR reads, TCRdb lists one record per CDR3 protein. The sample consists of about a million distinct CDR3 sequences, under 20% of them appearing once. Looked up from germline, CDR1 is LGHNA and CDR2 is YNFKEQ. This CDR3 comprises 14 residues. V was pared by 4 bases and J by 3 bases, with 13 bases between. The sample consisted of blood, either unsorted or a sorted T cell fraction (not recorded which). The receptor comes from a human donor who was either an allogeneic HSCT recipient or a stem cell or donor lymphocyte infusion donor (not recorded which). It is not recorded whose cells these are; they may come from a transplant donor. The chain combines TRBV4-2 with TRBJ2-7; D remains unclear. CDR3 nucleotides: TGTGCCAGCAGCCCAGCCGGAAAAAACTACGAGCAGTACTTC. It encodes CASSPAGKNYEQYF.